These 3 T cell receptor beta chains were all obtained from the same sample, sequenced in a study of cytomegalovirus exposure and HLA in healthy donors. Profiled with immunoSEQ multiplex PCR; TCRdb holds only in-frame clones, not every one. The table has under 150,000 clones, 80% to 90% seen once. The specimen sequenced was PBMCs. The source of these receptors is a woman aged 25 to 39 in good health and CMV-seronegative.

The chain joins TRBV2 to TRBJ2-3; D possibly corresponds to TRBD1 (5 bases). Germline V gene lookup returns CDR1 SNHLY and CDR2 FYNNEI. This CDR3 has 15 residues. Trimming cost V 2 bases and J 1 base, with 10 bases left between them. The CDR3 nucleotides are TGTGCCAGCAGTGAACAGGGCAGGGGCACAGATACGCAGTATTTT. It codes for CASSEQGRGTDTQYF.

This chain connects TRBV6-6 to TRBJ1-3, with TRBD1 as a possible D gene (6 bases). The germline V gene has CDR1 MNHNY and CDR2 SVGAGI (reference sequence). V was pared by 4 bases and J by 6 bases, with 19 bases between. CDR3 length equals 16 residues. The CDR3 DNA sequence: TGTGCCAGCAGTTCTTCAGAACCGGGACAAGAAAACACCATATATTTT. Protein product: CASSSSEPGQENTIYF.

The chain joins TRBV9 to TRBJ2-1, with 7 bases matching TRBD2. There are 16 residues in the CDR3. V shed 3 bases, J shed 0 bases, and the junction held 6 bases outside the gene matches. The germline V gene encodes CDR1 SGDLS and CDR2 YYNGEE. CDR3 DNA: TGTGCCAGCAGCGCGTCCGGGACTACCTCCTACAATGAGCAGTTCTTC. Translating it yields CASSASGTTSYNEQFF.